A single sample is the source of the 15 T cell receptor beta chains below, sequenced in a study of T cell responses to AZD1222 COVID-19 vaccine (dated by TCRdb to 2020 to 2022). The protocol used for the library was the immunoSEQ multiplex PCR assay. TCRdb re-hosts the immuneACCESS table, in-frame sequences only. Its copies lack some clones; in the studies checked, an unresolved V gene accounts for under half of them, and the cause for the rest is not known. Recorded for this sample are 110,000 to 150,000 clones; about 92% of them occurred a single time. Together, the top ten hold about 9% of the sample. In light of the paper, this sample's time point label describes: baseline before first vaccination. The sample in question was peripheral blood, obtained on day 0 of AZD1222 vaccination. These receptors were obtained from an adult in good health.

This CDR3 reads CASSASSGTIYEQYF. CDR3 in DNA: TGTGCCAGTAGTGCCTCCTCCGGGACAATCTACGAGCAGTACTTC. The chain couples TRBV19 to TRBJ2-7, with D possibly matching TRBD1 (6 bases). The CDR3 length is 15 residues. Trimming shortened V by 5 bases and J by 3 bases, and 17 bases separated the two germline ends. Germline V lookup: CDR1 LNHDA, CDR2 SQIVND (reference sequence).

The chain links TRBV27 to TRBJ1-5, with D unresolved. This CDR3 has 15 residues. Germline CDR1 is MNHEY and CDR2 is SMNVEV (reference sequence). V was shortened by 4 bases and J by 0 bases, with 10 bases between the two germline ends. Written as DNA, the CDR3 is TGTGCCAGCAGTTGGAGTGGCGGTAGCAATCAGCCCCAGCATTTT. Amino acid sequence: CASSWSGGSNQPQHF.

The chain combines TRBV27 with TRBJ1-1; D uncertain. The CDR3 is 11 residues long. CDR1 is MNHEY and CDR2 is SMNVEV in the germline V gene (reference sequence). Trimming removed 8 bases from V and 3 bases from J, with 7 bases in between. The CDR3 sequence: CASASYTEAFF. In nucleotides, the CDR3 is TGTGCCAGCGCGTCGTACACTGAAGCTTTCTTT.

The chain has TRBV19 and TRBJ2-3, with 8 bases matching TRBD1. Germline loops: CDR1 LNHDA, CDR2 SQIVND (reference sequence). J lost 1 base, V lost 8 bases, and 2 bases had no gene match. There are 13 residues in the CDR3. The CDR3, as DNA: TGTGCCAGTCAGACAGGGGGCACAGATACGCAGTATTTT. Translated, it gives CASQTGGTDTQYF. The whole variable domain, filled in from reference TRBV19 and TRBJ2-3, reads DGGITQSPKYLFRKEGQNVTLSCEQNLNHDAMYWYRQDPGQGLRLIYYSQIVNDFQKGDIAEGYSVSREKKESFPLTVTSAQKNPTAFYLCASQTGGTDTQYFGPGTRLTVL.

This chain uses TRBV18 with TRBJ1-5; 9 bases match TRBD1. Germline V gene data show CDR1 as KGHSH and CDR2 as LQKENI. The CDR3 loop spans 16 amino acids. The V segment lost 3 bases and the J segment 6 bases; nucleotides outside the gene matches: 9. The CDR3 DNA is TGTGCCAGCTCACCGATATCGACAGGGGGAATTCAGCCCCAGCATTTT. It encodes CASSPISTGGIQPQHF.

The chain combines TRBV2 with TRBJ2-7; 7 bases are shared with TRBD1. The CDR3 is 12 residues long. With V trimmed by 8 bases and J by 3 bases, 4 bases remained unmatched. Germline CDR1 SNHLY, CDR2 FYNNEI. CDR3 coding DNA: TGTGCCAGCCAGGACAGGAACTACGAGCAGTACTTC. Translation: CASQDRNYEQYF. Looking up the rest from reference TRBV2 and TRBJ2-7 gives the full variable domain: EPEVTQTPSHQVTQMGQEVILRCVPISNHLYFYWYRQILGQKVEFLVSFYNNEISEKSEIFDDQFSVERPDGSNFTLKIRSTKLEDSAMYFCASQDRNYEQYFGPGTRLTVT.

This clone was seen once. The V and J genes are TRBV6-1 and TRBJ1-5; 7 bases agree with TRBD1. This CDR3 comprises 15 residues. J gave up 4 bases and V 2 bases, and 5 bases lay outside the gene matches. Per the germline V gene, CDR1 is MNHNS and CDR2 is SASEGT. CDR3 nucleotide sequence: TGTGCCAGCAGTGAATGGACAGGCCTAAATCAGCCCCAGCATTTT. It encodes CASSEWTGLNQPQHF.

The chain combines TRBV4-1 with TRBJ1-3, with D unresolved. Germline values: CDR1 MGHRA, CDR2 YSYEKL. The ends were cut back, 1 base at V and 2 bases at J, with 3 bases in the middle. This CDR3 is built from 13 residues. The CDR3 region is CASSQVAGNTIYF. CDR3 nucleotide sequence: TGCGCCAGCAGCCAAGTGGCTGGAAACACCATATATTTT.

The gene calls are TRBV3-1 (or the pseudogene TRBV3-2) and TRBJ1-2; D is possibly TRBD1 (5 bases). The CDR3 has 15 residues. Per germline, CDR1 LGHDT and CDR2 YNNKEL (reference sequence). Trimming pared 1 base from V and 0 bases from J, leaving 9 bases between. CDR3 coding DNA: TGTGCCAGCAGCCAAGTGCGGGGGGCTAACTATGGCTACACCTTC. Translation: CASSQVRGANYGYTF.

This rearrangement joins TRBV7-9 to TRBJ1-2, with D possibly matching TRBD1 (5 bases). This CDR3 comprises 16 residues. Germline values: CDR1 SEHNR, CDR2 FQNEAQ (reference sequence). V lost 2 bases, J lost 4 bases, and 17 bases lay in between. CDR3 nucleotides: TGTGCCAGCAGCTTACGCGAGCAGGGCTTGGGCTATGGCTACACCTTC. Its protein product is CASSLREQGLGYGYTF.

The J gene is TRBJ1-1, the V gene TRBV6-2 or TRBV6-3, with D unresolved. V gave up 6 bases and J gave up 4 bases, with 9 bases separating them. From germline, CDR1 is MNHEY and CDR2 SVGEGT. This CDR3 spans 12 amino acids. The CDR3 DNA reads as TGTGCCAGCAGCGACCTGATCACTGAAGCTTTCTTT. This translates into CASSDLITEAFF.

This rearrangement joins TRBV5-1 to TRBJ2-7, with D unresolved. Trimming removed 5 bases at V and 7 bases at J, with 13 bases between. The CDR3 contains 12 residues. Germline V CDR1 and CDR2: SGHRS, YFSETQ. The CDR3 region has the DNA TGCGCCAGCAGTAACCCCGCCGGAGAGCAGTACTTC. Its protein is CASSNPAGEQYF.

V and J are TRBV25-1 and TRBJ1-4; the match to TRBD1 covers 10 bases. Germline CDR1 and CDR2: MGHDK and SYGVNS. J gave up 6 bases and V 2 bases, and 3 bases lay outside the gene matches. The CDR3 runs 15 residues. CDR3 sequence: CASSEPGTGDEKLFF. CDR3 bases: TGTGCCAGCAGTGAACCCGGGACAGGGGATGAAAAACTGTTTTTT.

The rearrangement links TRBV3-1 (or the pseudogene TRBV3-2) to TRBJ1-1; 10 bases are a match to TRBD1. CDR1 is LGHDT, CDR2 YNNKEL, per germline (reference sequence). V lost 10 bases and J lost 1; bases outside the gene matches: 3. This CDR3 has 13 residues. The CDR3: CATRTGGNTEAFF. The CDR3 bases are TGTGCCACCCGGACAGGGGGGAACACTGAAGCTTTCTTT.

In DNA form, the CDR3 reads TGTGCCACCAGTGAGGAAAGCACAGATACGCAGTATTTT. Its protein product is CATSEESTDTQYF. The V and J genes are TRBV24-1 and TRBJ2-3; D is unresolved. Between the trimmed V and J ends, which lost 4 bases and 0 bases, there was a span of 4 bases. Germline V gene lookup returns CDR1 KGHDR and CDR2 SFDVKD. The CDR3 consists of 13 residues.